This T cell receptor (beta chain) was retrieved from a study of blood T cells in healthy people across ages (dated by TCRdb to between 2014 and 2017). Describing the broader study: In model experiments, template switching captured roughly one uniquely barcoded TCR beta cDNA molecule for every two T cells. Using deep sequencing normalized with unique cDNA molecular identifiers, the study measured how TCR beta repertoire diversity changes with age. Donors were grouped into four age groups: young (average 16 years), middle-aged (over 35), aged (around 56) and long-lived (over 80). The study analyzed two additional independent replicas of 1 million unique cDNA reads from the same blood draw for two donors, one aged 18 to 29 and one aged 80 or older. General findings and caveats noted by the study authors: Bulk unsorted PBMC profiling prevented conclusive comparison of naive and antigen-experienced compartments. As age increased, observed TCR beta diversity per million T cells dropped in a roughly linear way, and a significant reduction was already evident by age about 40. Total diversity estimates from one million sequenced T cells were considered lower bounds and underestimates. A strong correlation was found between observed TCR beta diversity and the percentage of naive T cells measured by flow cytometry. Because donor CMV infection status was unknown, age-related changes in expanded clonotypes were potentially confounded. Compared with the aged group, the long-lived group had more naive CD4+ T cells, fewer expanded clones and increased TCR diversity, a pattern suggesting age selection.

This clonotype was seen more than once but under ten times. The specificity of this receptor is unknown. Per-base quality was not reported, and no clone a single base away is much larger than it. V and J lose 1 base and 6 bases, and a span of 12 bases separates them. Via the germline V gene, CDR1 is SGHTA and CDR2 FQGNSA. The CDR3, from cysteine to phenylalanine, totals 14 residues. This entry keeps only the CDR3 DNA: 42 bases, framed from base 1. Library creation used 5' RACE. The run used an Illumina HiSeq 2500. The second PCR ran for about 7 to 11 cycles and used a J-beta primer mix along with a sample-barcoded 5' primer. A template-switch 5' adaptor carrying 12 random nucleotides introduced a unique molecular identifier onto each TCR beta cDNA molecule. At least 3 million CDR3-containing paired-end reads were obtained from each sample. First-strand cDNA synthesis was performed from all RNA using the Mint cDNA synthesis kit, with priming by a TRBC-specific oligonucleotide. Following uracil-DNA glycosylase treatment, a first 18-cycle PCR with universal primers M1SS and BC2_uni_R was performed on all cDNA. The authors' analysis ran thus. Each sample was normalized by randomly selecting 1 million high-quality reads, each carrying a distinct molecular identifier. Reads with shared molecular identifiers were discarded instead of being binned into consensus sequences. MiTCR, with a Q25 quality threshold and the strictest error-elimination algorithm, was used for CDR3 identification, clonotype clustering and error correction. A nonparametric unseen species model with Euler transformation was used to estimate lower-bound total TCR beta diversity. In TCRdb, the public reads were trimmed at Q25 with fastp and aligned with MiXCR, with productive beta chains retained. Rows are unified per CDR3 protein, each entry keeping the most common DNA and genes. TCRdb, not the original authors, processed these V and J calls. Across this sample there are about 570,000 distinct CDR3 sequences, with about a quarter seen only once. The leading ten clones occupy approximately 3.3% of the sample.

The donors were under 40 Caucasian individuals from Russia, aged roughly 6 to 90 years, who were systemically healthy. Each donor gave 8 to 10 milliliters of peripheral blood, drawn into EDTA-treated Vacutainer tubes. PBMCs were isolated by Ficoll-Paque density-gradient centrifugation, with at least 6.5 million obtained per sample. Trizol reagent was used to extract total RNA from PBMCs, with at least 5.5 micrograms per sample. For every donor, an aliquot of PBMCs went through flow cytometry to measure the percentages of naive CD45RAhigh/CD27high T cells. The same specimen was also included in a second study, on T cells of mothers and their children. As noted in the second study: Donors were nine systemically healthy Caucasian individuals: three mothers and their six children. cDNA synthesis consumed the entire amount of extracted RNA, loaded at 1.5 ug RNA in each 15 ul reaction. In the second PCR, the M1S primer added sample barcodes and 2-4 random nucleotides. Each mother yielded over 9 million TCR beta CDR3 reads and each child a few million reads. Thymic selection similarly shapes TCR recombination output in related and unrelated pairs, with minor effect from inherited differences. Normalized repertoire overlap was always found to be slightly, but never significantly, higher in related mother-child pairs than in unrelated mother-child pairs. Persistent microchimeric T cell clones were not detected, at a sensitivity of 95 to 100 clones per million clonotypes. In the study, deep NGS was used to compare the TCR beta repertoires of mothers and children, and features distinguishing related mother-child pairs from unrelated individuals were sought. Mothers averaged roughly 40 +/- 4 years of age and children averaged about 10 +/- 4 years. After adapter ligation with NEBNext reagents, the libraries were sequenced on Illumina HiSeq 2000 with 100+100 nt paired-end reads. To prevent cross-contamination, the mother and child libraries were prepared a month apart and were sequenced in separate runs. For each donor, between roughly 500,000 and 2,100,000 distinct TCR beta clonotypes were identified. Naive TCR beta clonotypes were estimated from low-frequency clonotypes matched to each donor's FACS-determined naive share, without sorting.

Recombination connected TRBV7-2 to TRBJ2-5; TRBD1 is perhaps the D gene, given 6 matching bases. The TCR originated in a boy younger than 10 in good health. The specimen was blood. This receptor has the CDR3 CASSLDRVGQTQYF. The nucleotide sequence is TGTGCCAGCAGCTTAGACAGGGTAGGGCAGACCCAGTACTTC.